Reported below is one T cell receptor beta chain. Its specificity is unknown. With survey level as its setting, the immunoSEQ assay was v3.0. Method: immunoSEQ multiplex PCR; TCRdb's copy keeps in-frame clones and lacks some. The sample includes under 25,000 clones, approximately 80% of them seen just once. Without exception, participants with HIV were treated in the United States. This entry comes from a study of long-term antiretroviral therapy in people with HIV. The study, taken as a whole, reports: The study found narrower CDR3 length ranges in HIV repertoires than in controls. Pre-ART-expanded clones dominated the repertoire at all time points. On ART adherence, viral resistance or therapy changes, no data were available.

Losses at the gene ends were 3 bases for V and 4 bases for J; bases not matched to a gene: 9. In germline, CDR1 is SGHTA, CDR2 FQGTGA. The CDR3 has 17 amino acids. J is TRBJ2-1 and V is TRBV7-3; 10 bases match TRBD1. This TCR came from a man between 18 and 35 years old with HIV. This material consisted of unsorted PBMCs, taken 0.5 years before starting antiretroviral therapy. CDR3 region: CASSLILDRGLYNEQFF. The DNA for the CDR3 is TGTGCCAGCAGCTTGATACTAGACAGGGGGCTGTACAATGAGCAGTTCTTC. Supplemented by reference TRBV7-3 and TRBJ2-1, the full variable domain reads GAGVSQTPSNKVTEKGKYVELRCDPISGHTALYWYRQSLGQGPEFLIYFQGTGAADDSGLPNDRFFAVRPEGSVSTLKIQRTERGDSAVYLCASSLILDRGLYNEQFFGPGTRLTVL.